Listed below are T cell receptor beta chains from one sample, sequenced in a study of long-term antiretroviral therapy in people with HIV. The protocol was immunoSEQ multiplex PCR, while the TCRdb copy is restricted to in-frame clones and leaves out a portion. Of 25,000 to 35,000 clones listed, around 78% are singletons. The sequences come from unsorted PBMCs, collected 1.5 years before starting antiretroviral therapy. The receptors derive from a man aged 18-30 years with HIV. CDR3s include the opening cysteine and the closing phenylalanine or tryptophan. D genes are given only for firm matches. A clone size is listed for some rows: how often the clone was seen (once, few, many), or a class if it is expanded.

CDR3aa: CASGKAGRSYNEQFF
CDR3nt: TGCGCCAGCGGTAAAGCGGGCCGATCCTACAATGAGCAGTTCTTC
abundance: -
d_gene: -
j_gene: TRBJ2-1
v_gene: TRBV5-1

CDR3aa: CASSTDIYQANEQFF
CDR3nt: TGTGCCAGCAGTACAGACATATACCAGGCAAATGAGCAGTTCTTC
abundance: -
d_gene: -
j_gene: TRBJ2-1
v_gene: TRBV6-6

CDR3aa: CASSTTSGSWNEQFF
CDR3nt: TGTGCCAGCAGTACGACTAGCGGGAGTTGGAATGAGCAGTTCTTC
abundance: once
d_gene: TRBD2
j_gene: TRBJ2-1
v_gene: TRBV11-2

CDR3aa: CASSPDQYNEQFF
CDR3nt: TGTGCCAGCAGCCCTGACCAGTACAATGAGCAGTTCTTC
abundance: -
d_gene: -
j_gene: TRBJ2-1
v_gene: TRBV13

CDR3aa: CSAEWTGVEGANVLTF
CDR3nt: TGCAGCGCCGAATGGACAGGGGTAGAAGGGGCCAACGTCCTGACTTTC
abundance: once
d_gene: TRBD1
j_gene: TRBJ2-6
v_gene: TRBV29-1

CDR3aa: CASSQDAMDEQFF
CDR3nt: TGCGCCAGCAGCCAAGATGCCATGGATGAGCAGTTCTTC
abundance: -
d_gene: -
j_gene: TRBJ2-1
v_gene: TRBV4-1

CDR3aa: CATSRDQQPQHF
CDR3nt: TGTGCCACCAGCAGAGATCAACAGCCCCAGCATTTT
abundance: -
d_gene: -
j_gene: TRBJ1-5
v_gene: TRBV15

CDR3aa: CASTALPQTGDTEAFF
CDR3nt: TGTGCCAGCACGGCCCTACCCCAGACAGGGGACACTGAAGCTTTCTTT
abundance: -
d_gene: TRBD1
j_gene: TRBJ1-1
v_gene: TRBV4-2

CDR3aa: CASRGTSGSYEQYF
CDR3nt: TGTGCCAGCAGGGGGACTAGCGGTTCCTACGAGCAGTACTTC
abundance: -
d_gene: TRBD2
j_gene: TRBJ2-7
v_gene: TRBV27

CDR3aa: CASSSASGYAQGYTF
CDR3nt: TGTGCCAGCAGCTCGGCCTCGGGGTACGCCCAGGGCTACACCTTC
abundance: -
d_gene: -
j_gene: TRBJ1-2
v_gene: TRBV5-4

CDR3aa: CASSLPSSHNEQFF
CDR3nt: TGTGCCAGCAGTTTACCTAGCTCTCACAATGAGCAGTTCTTC
abundance: few
d_gene: -
j_gene: TRBJ2-1
v_gene: TRBV28

CDR3aa: CASSVNGQNNQPQHF
CDR3nt: TGCGCCAGCAGCGTTAACGGACAGAACAATCAGCCCCAGCATTTT
abundance: -
d_gene: -
j_gene: TRBJ1-5
v_gene: TRBV5-1

CDR3aa: CASSRGLAVYEQYF
CDR3nt: TGTGCCAGCAGCAGGGGACTAGCGGTCTACGAGCAGTACTTC
abundance: few
d_gene: TRBD2
j_gene: TRBJ2-7
v_gene: TRBV7-9

CDR3aa: CASSTEGGEQFF
CDR3nt: TGTGCCAGCAGCACCGAGGGGGGTGAGCAGTTCTTC
abundance: -
d_gene: -
j_gene: TRBJ2-1
v_gene: TRBV11-3

CDR3aa: CASTPPGLEETQYF
CDR3nt: TGTGCCAGCACCCCGCCGGGACTAGAGGAGACCCAGTACTTC
abundance: -
d_gene: TRBD2
j_gene: TRBJ2-5
v_gene: TRBV11-2

CDR3aa: CASSFDGYNEQFF
CDR3nt: TGTGCCAGCAGCTTCGATGGTTACAATGAGCAGTTCTTC
abundance: -
d_gene: -
j_gene: TRBJ2-1
v_gene: TRBV11-3

CDR3aa: CATSRGGDRHYGYTF
CDR3nt: TGTGCCACCAGCAGAGGGGGAGACAGACACTATGGCTACACCTTC
abundance: -
d_gene: -
j_gene: TRBJ1-2
v_gene: TRBV15

CDR3aa: CASSLPYTGGNTIYF
CDR3nt: TGTGCCAGCAGCTTACCTTATACGGGTGGAAACACCATATATTTT
abundance: -
d_gene: -
j_gene: TRBJ1-3
v_gene: TRBV7-9

CDR3aa: CASSLSRPGWDNQPQHF
CDR3nt: TGTGCCAGCAGTTTATCTAGGCCAGGGTGGGACAATCAGCCCCAGCATTTT
abundance: -
d_gene: -
j_gene: TRBJ1-5
v_gene: TRBV27

CDR3aa: CASSSSLAPSSYNEQFF
CDR3nt: TGTGCCAGCAGCTCCTCACTAGCGCCGAGCTCCTACAATGAGCAGTTCTTC
abundance: -
d_gene: TRBD2
j_gene: TRBJ2-1
v_gene: TRBV11-2

CDR3aa: CASSLRRGVDEQFF
CDR3nt: TGTGCCAGCAGCTTACGGAGAGGGGTCGATGAGCAGTTCTTC
abundance: few
d_gene: -
j_gene: TRBJ2-1
v_gene: TRBV7-2

CDR3aa: CASSLSGGSYEQYF
CDR3nt: TGTGCCAGCAGTTTATCCGGGGGATCCTACGAGCAGTACTTC
abundance: -
d_gene: -
j_gene: TRBJ2-7
v_gene: TRBV27

CDR3aa: CATSRDGDAQHF
CDR3nt: TGTGCCACCAGCAGAGATGGAGACGCCCAGCATTTT
abundance: -
d_gene: -
j_gene: TRBJ1-5
v_gene: TRBV15

CDR3aa: CASSPAEGEQYF
CDR3nt: TGTGCCAGCAGCCCTGCCGAGGGGGAGCAGTACTTC
abundance: -
d_gene: -
j_gene: TRBJ2-7
v_gene: TRBV9

CDR3aa: CASSEYLAGVDTDTQYF
CDR3nt: TGTGCCAGCAGTGAATATCTAGCGGGAGTAGACACAGATACGCAGTATTTT
abundance: -
d_gene: TRBD2
j_gene: TRBJ2-3
v_gene: TRBV2

CDR3aa: CASSKEWTGGNTEAFF
CDR3nt: TGTGCCAGCAGCAAAGAGTGGACAGGGGGCAACACTGAAGCTTTCTTT
abundance: -
d_gene: -
j_gene: TRBJ1-1
v_gene: TRBV21-1

CDR3aa: CASSRGTPLNYGYTF
CDR3nt: TGTGCCAGCAGCAGAGGGACACCCCTTAACTATGGCTACACCTTC
abundance: few
d_gene: -
j_gene: TRBJ1-2
v_gene: TRBV7-6

CDR3aa: CASSPGADHEKLFF
CDR3nt: TGTGCCAGCAGCCCCGGGGCAGACCATGAAAAACTGTTTTTT
abundance: few
d_gene: -
j_gene: TRBJ1-4
v_gene: TRBV9

CDR3aa: CASSLATRGMPYEQYF
CDR3nt: TGTGCCAGCAGCTTAGCGACTAGGGGTATGCCCTACGAGCAGTACTTC
abundance: once
d_gene: -
j_gene: TRBJ2-7
v_gene: TRBV13

CDR3aa: CASLTGDGNTIYF
CDR3nt: TGTGCCAGCCTGACCGGGGATGGAAACACCATATATTTT
abundance: -
d_gene: -
j_gene: TRBJ1-3
v_gene: TRBV7-9

CDR3aa: CASSFRVDYEQYF
CDR3nt: TGTGCCAGCAGCTTCAGGGTAGACTACGAGCAGTACTTC
abundance: -
d_gene: -
j_gene: TRBJ2-7
v_gene: TRBV11-2

CDR3aa: CASSELTGEGNIQYF
CDR3nt: TGTGCCAGCAGTGAACTGACAGGGGAAGGGAACATTCAGTACTTC
abundance: once
d_gene: TRBD1
j_gene: TRBJ2-4
v_gene: TRBV6-1

CDR3aa: CASSLVWVGQETQYF
CDR3nt: TGTGCCAGCAGCTTAGTATGGGTTGGGCAAGAGACCCAGTACTTC
abundance: once
d_gene: -
j_gene: TRBJ2-5
v_gene: TRBV7-2

CDR3aa: CASSQGIGGSRNTEAFF
CDR3nt: TGTGCCAGCAGCCAAGGAATTGGTGGGAGTCGGAACACTGAAGCTTTCTTT
abundance: -
d_gene: -
j_gene: TRBJ1-1
v_gene: TRBV14

CDR3aa: CASSSRNKGVDRNTIYF
CDR3nt: TGTGCCAGCAGCTCCCGTAACAAGGGCGTAGATAGGAACACCATATATTTT
abundance: -
d_gene: -
j_gene: TRBJ1-3
v_gene: TRBV7-9

CDR3aa: CASSYKPGGGQETQYF
CDR3nt: TGTGCCAGCAGCTATAAACCAGGAGGGGGCCAAGAGACCCAGTACTTC
abundance: once
d_gene: -
j_gene: TRBJ2-5
v_gene: TRBV5-4

CDR3aa: CASSILGNSPLHF
CDR3nt: TGTGCCAGTAGTATCCTTGGCAATTCACCCCTCCACTTT
abundance: -
d_gene: -
j_gene: TRBJ1-6
v_gene: TRBV19

CDR3aa: CASSELAGVTDTQYF
CDR3nt: TGTGCCAGCAGTGAACTAGCGGGTGTCACAGATACGCAGTATTTT
abundance: -
d_gene: TRBD2
j_gene: TRBJ2-3
v_gene: TRBV2

CDR3aa: CASSGSDGSSYNEQFF
CDR3nt: TGTGCCAGCAGCGGATCGGACGGGAGCTCCTACAATGAGCAGTTCTTC
abundance: once
d_gene: -
j_gene: TRBJ2-1
v_gene: TRBV11-3

CDR3aa: CASSQDPGGGRSYNEQFF
CDR3nt: TGTGCCAGCAGCCAAGATCCGGGGGGAGGGAGATCCTACAATGAGCAGTTCTTC
abundance: -
d_gene: TRBD2
j_gene: TRBJ2-1
v_gene: TRBV4-2

CDR3aa: CASSFYTGQKETQYF
CDR3nt: TGTGCCAGCAGCTTCTACACCGGACAGAAAGAGACCCAGTACTTC
abundance: -
d_gene: -
j_gene: TRBJ2-5
v_gene: TRBV7-3

CDR3aa: CASSSDSYTEAFF
CDR3nt: TGTGCCAGCAGCTCTGACAGTTACACTGAAGCTTTCTTT
abundance: -
d_gene: -
j_gene: TRBJ1-1
v_gene: TRBV6-5

CDR3aa: CAARIRGSNSPLHF
CDR3nt: TGTGCCGCCAGAATCAGGGGATCTAATTCACCCCTCCACTTT
abundance: few
d_gene: -
j_gene: TRBJ1-6
v_gene: TRBV2

CDR3aa: CASSPGFLSTDTQYF
CDR3nt: TGTGCCAGCAGCCCCGGATTTCTTAGCACAGATACGCAGTATTTT
abundance: -
d_gene: -
j_gene: TRBJ2-3
v_gene: TRBV7-9

CDR3aa: CASSLVYGAELFF
CDR3nt: TGCGCCAGCAGCTTGGTTTACGGGGCGGAACTGTTTTTT
abundance: -
d_gene: -
j_gene: TRBJ1-4
v_gene: TRBV5-1

CDR3aa: CASGSAAGWIPQYF
CDR3nt: TGTGCCAGCGGGTCCGCGGCAGGGTGGATACCCCAGTACTTC
abundance: -
d_gene: -
j_gene: TRBJ2-5
v_gene: TRBV6-6

CDR3aa: CASSPYTTNTEAFF
CDR3nt: TGTGCCAGCAGCCCCTACACCACGAACACTGAAGCTTTCTTT
abundance: few
d_gene: -
j_gene: TRBJ1-1
v_gene: TRBV7-3

CDR3aa: CASSLEGYLNTEAFF
CDR3nt: TGTGCCAGCAGCTTGGAAGGGTACCTGAACACTGAAGCTTTCTTT
abundance: -
d_gene: -
j_gene: TRBJ1-1
v_gene: TRBV5-5

CDR3aa: CASSNLAGVGNEQFF
CDR3nt: TGTGCCAGCAGCAATCTAGCGGGAGTAGGCAATGAGCAGTTCTTC
abundance: -
d_gene: TRBD2
j_gene: TRBJ2-1
v_gene: TRBV7-2

CDR3aa: CASSSGTGLLGGYTF
CDR3nt: TGCGCCAGCAGCTCAGGAACAGGGTTGTTAGGAGGCTACACCTTC
abundance: -
d_gene: -
j_gene: TRBJ1-2
v_gene: TRBV5-1

CDR3aa: CASSLGTPSGSISYEQYF
CDR3nt: TGTGCCAGCAGCTTGGGGACTCCTAGCGGGAGTATCTCCTACGAGCAGTACTTC
abundance: -
d_gene: TRBD2
j_gene: TRBJ2-7
v_gene: TRBV11-2

CDR3aa: CSARAPREQYF
CDR3nt: TGCAGTGCTAGGGCCCCTCGGGAGCAGTACTTC
abundance: -
d_gene: -
j_gene: TRBJ2-7
v_gene: TRBV20-1

CDR3aa: CASSVGSRLAEDLAKNIQYF
CDR3nt: TGTGCCAGCAGCGTAGGGAGTAGACTAGCGGAGGACCTAGCCAAAAACATTCAGTACTTC
abundance: once
d_gene: TRBD2
j_gene: TRBJ2-4
v_gene: TRBV9

CDR3aa: CASSDDGAVYEQYF
CDR3nt: TGTGCCAGCAGTGATGATGGAGCCGTGTACGAGCAGTACTTC
abundance: -
d_gene: -
j_gene: TRBJ2-7
v_gene: TRBV2

CDR3aa: CASSLINSGQETQYF
CDR3nt: TGCGCCAGCAGCCTGATTAATAGCGGTCAAGAGACCCAGTACTTC
abundance: once
d_gene: -
j_gene: TRBJ2-5
v_gene: TRBV4-3

CDR3aa: CASSLPPGRGGGYTF
CDR3nt: TGTGCCAGCAGTTTACCTCCGGGGAGGGGTGGTGGCTACACCTTC
abundance: -
d_gene: -
j_gene: TRBJ1-2
v_gene: TRBV28

CDR3aa: CASSYGLAGTDTQYF
CDR3nt: TGTGCCAGCAGCTACGGACTAGCGGGCACAGATACGCAGTATTTT
abundance: few
d_gene: TRBD2
j_gene: TRBJ2-3
v_gene: TRBV9

CDR3aa: CSISRGAGAFF
CDR3nt: TGCAGTATAAGCCGGGGGGCGGGAGCTTTCTTT
abundance: -
d_gene: -
j_gene: TRBJ1-1
v_gene: TRBV20-1

CDR3aa: CASSMASGDYEQYF
CDR3nt: TGTGCCAGTAGTATGGCTAGCGGGGACTACGAGCAGTACTTC
abundance: -
d_gene: TRBD2
j_gene: TRBJ2-7
v_gene: TRBV19

CDR3aa: CASKYQGGDYNEQFF
CDR3nt: TGTGCCAGCAAGTATCAGGGGGGGGACTACAATGAGCAGTTCTTC
abundance: -
d_gene: -
j_gene: TRBJ2-1
v_gene: TRBV28